This entry features one T cell receptor (beta chain) sequence. This entry is derived from a study of CD8 T cells in Susac syndrome. TCR beta sequencing covered blood CD8+ and CD4+ T cells. Each multiple sclerosis control was a treatment-naive patient with relapsing-remitting disease that was either stable or active. Negative magnetic isolation gave CD8+ and CD4+ cells; FACS enriched CD8+ TEMRA. cDNA came from about 0.51 to 1 ug RNA primed by random hexamers. Amplification of the TCR beta CDR3 was carried out by immunoSEQ multiplex PCR, which spanned a total of 54 Vbeta and 13 Jbeta segments. TCRdb fed the immunoSEQ multiplex PCR reads into MiXCR, producing one record per CDR3 protein. The sample consists of 100,000 to 150,000 distinct CDR3 sequences, over 85% of them appearing once. Germline V lookup: CDR1 SQVTM, CDR2 ANQGSEA. This CDR3 has 14 amino acids. Trimming took off 6 bases at V and 8 bases at J, with 20 bases between the two ends.

The sample comprised CD8+ T cells from PBMCs. This chain connects TRBV29-1 to TRBJ2-4; perhaps D is TRBD1 or TRBD2 (5 bases each). The sequence was collected from a human donor with multiple sclerosis. The CDR3 is CSVTGWGALDIQYF. DNA for the CDR3: TGCAGCGTCACGGGGTGGGGCGCTTTGGACATTCAGTACTTC. The whole variable domain, filled in from reference TRBV29-1 and TRBJ2-4, reads SAVISQKPSRDICQRGTSLTIQCQVDSQVTMMFWYRQQPGQSLTLIATANQGSEATYESGFVIDKFPISRPNLTFSTLTVSNMSPEDSSIYLCSVTGWGALDIQYFGAGTRLSVL.